The 26 T cell receptor beta chains below come from one sample, sequenced in a study of blood T cell repertoires in COVID-19 (dated by TCRdb to the early 2020s). To prepare the library, the immunoSEQ multiplex PCR assay was applied. TCRdb provides this immuneACCESS table in a form limited to in-frame rearrangements. Some clones are lacking; in checked studies, under half of them reflect an unresolved V gene, and why the rest are absent is not known. The sample table contains about 190,000 clones; only one count was recorded for less than 85% of them. The ten largest make up roughly 10% of the sample. The sequenced sample was peripheral blood. The receptor set was obtained from a woman older than 75 with active or convalescent COVID-19.

CDR3 sequence (DNA): TGTGCCAGCCGCCCCCAGAAGATGAACACTGAAGCTTTCTTT. As protein: CASRPQKMNTEAFF. V gene TRBV2 combines with J gene TRBJ1-1; D is unclear. V was cut by 8 bases and J by 0 bases, with 13 bases left in between. Germline CDR1 and CDR2: SNHLY and FYNNEI. This CDR3 is built from 14 residues.

V gene TRBV6-2 or TRBV6-3 combines with J gene TRBJ2-3, with D possibly TRBD2 on 5 matching bases. This CDR3 has 15 residues. Looked up from germline, CDR1 is MNHEY and CDR2 is SVGEGT. V dropped 4 bases and J dropped 4 bases, with 15 bases sitting between them. For the CDR3, the DNA is TGTGCCAGCAGTTTTCAGCGGAGCGGAGCAGATACGCAGTATTTT. Translation gives CASSFQRSGADTQYF.

The chain carries TRBV7-9 and TRBJ1-1; perhaps TRBD1 as D (5 bases). The V end lost 1 base, the J end lost 1 base, and 13 bases lay between the germline ends. The germline CDR1 and CDR2 sequences are SEHNR and FQNEAQ (reference sequence). There are 16 residues in the CDR3. CDR3: CASSLDGRGWNTEAFF. Written as DNA, the CDR3 is TGTGCCAGCAGCTTAGATGGGAGGGGATGGAACACTGAAGCTTTCTTT.

The chain uses TRBV28 and TRBJ1-3, with D uncertain. The CDR3 sequence is 15 residues long. Germline CDR1 is MDHEN and CDR2 is SYDVKM. Deletions cut 7 bases from V and 0 bases from J, with 13 bases between. CDR3 sequence: CASTHRGTSGNTIYF. The CDR3 nucleotides are TGTGCCAGCACCCATCGGGGTACCTCTGGAAACACCATATATTTT. The whole variable domain, filled in from reference TRBV28 and TRBJ1-3, reads DVKVTQSSRYLVKRTGEKVFLECVQDMDHENMFWYRQDPGLGLRLIYFSYDVKMKEKGDIPEGYSVSREKKERFSLILESASTNQTSMYLCASTHRGTSGNTIYFGEGSWLTVV.

The chain links TRBV7-9 to TRBJ1-1; D possibly corresponds to TRBD1 (6 bases). CDR3 length: 15 residues. Germline lookup yields CDR1 SEHNR and CDR2 FQNEAQ (reference sequence). V was cut by 1 base and J by 3 bases, with 12 bases left in between. CDR3 nucleotides: TGTGCCAGCAGCTTAGGGGGGCGAGGGTACACTGAAGCTTTCTTT. Encoded protein: CASSLGGRGYTEAFF.

Remarks on this clone: This sample includes further DNA sequences coding for the same CDR3. The chain employs TRBV7-9 and TRBJ1-1; D is unclear. Looked up from germline, CDR1 is SEHNR and CDR2 is FQNEAQ (reference sequence). V gave up 3 bases and J gave up 4 bases, with 3 bases separating them. The CDR3 is 11 residues long. CDR3 DNA: TGTGCCAGCAGCTTGCGCACTGAAGCTTTCTTT. This translates into CASSLRTEAFF.

The V gene is TRBV6-5, the J gene TRBJ1-1; tentatively, D is TRBD1 (6 bases). The V end lost 8 bases, the J end lost 3 bases, and 13 bases lay between the germline ends. The CDR3 spans 13 residues. Looked up from germline, CDR1 is MNHEY and CDR2 is SVGAGI. The CDR3 coding sequence is TGTGCCAGCGGCCGGAACAGGGACACTGAAGCTTTCTTT. Translating it yields CASGRNRDTEAFF.

V usage is TRBV7-9 and J usage is TRBJ2-1, with TRBD1 as a possible D gene (5 bases). Deletions cut 0 bases from V and 2 bases from J, with 11 bases between. Germline loops: CDR1 SEHNR, CDR2 FQNEAQ (reference sequence). The CDR3 extends over 16 amino acids. CDR3 loop: CASSLAVRVTYNEQFF. The CDR3 coding sequence is TGTGCCAGCAGCTTAGCCGTCAGGGTGACCTACAATGAGCAGTTCTTC.

This chain links TRBV28 with TRBJ1-1; weak D call: TRBD1 (6 bases). This CDR3 is built from 10 residues. Looked up from germline, CDR1 is MDHEN and CDR2 is SYDVKM. V lost 7 bases and J 8 bases, leaving 8 bases between the germline ends. The CDR3 is CASTGTEAFF. CDR3 in DNA: TGTGCCAGCACCGGGACAGAAGCTTTCTTT.

The rearrangement joins TRBV18 to TRBJ2-3; no firm D call. The V end was cut by 6 bases, the J end by 0 bases, with 16 bases between. The CDR3 contains 16 residues. Germline V gives CDR1 KGHSH, CDR2 LQKENI. CDR3 nucleotide sequence: TGTGCCAGCTCCCTAGAGAGACTTACTAGCACAGATACGCAGTATTTT. Protein product: CASSLERLTSTDTQYF.

The chain uses TRBV5-5 and TRBJ2-3, with 12 bases lining up with TRBD2. V was pared by 4 bases and J by 4 bases, with 4 bases of the junction left unmatched. Per the germline V gene, CDR1 is SGHKS and CDR2 is YYEKEE (reference sequence). This CDR3 is built from 15 residues. CDR3 loop: CASSPGTSGPDTQYF. The CDR3 nucleotides are TGTGCCAGCAGCCCCGGGACTAGCGGGCCAGATACGCAGTATTTT.

The chain carries TRBV18 and TRBJ2-7, with 8 bases lining up with TRBD1. The junction had 2 bases not matched to a gene; V was cut back by 2 bases and J by 5 bases. This CDR3 region has 13 residues. Germline CDR1 and CDR2: KGHSH and LQKENI. The CDR3: CASSPKQGDEQYF. In DNA, the CDR3 is TGTGCCAGCTCACCAAAACAGGGGGACGAGCAGTACTTC.

The chain links TRBV5-1 to TRBJ2-3; D remains ambiguous. Trimming removed 7 bases at V and 3 bases at J, with 15 bases between. The CDR3 contains 14 residues. Looked up from germline, CDR1 is SGHRS and CDR2 is YFSETQ. CDR3 amino acids: CASLRGDLTDTQYF. In nucleotides, the CDR3 is TGCGCCAGCCTTAGAGGAGATTTAACAGATACGCAGTATTTT.

The J gene is TRBJ2-7, the V gene TRBV28; 7 bases match TRBD1. Germline-derived CDR1 and CDR2 are MDHEN and SYDVKM. The CDR3 covers 14 residues. V lost 10 bases to trimming and J lost 2 bases; unmatched junction nucleotides: 11. Here the CDR3 DNA reads TGTGCCACCCAATACAGGGGTCGTACCTACGAGCAGTACTTC. Protein product: CATQYRGRTYEQYF.

There are many counts of this clone. CDR3 nucleotides: TGTGCCAGCAGCTTAGCGCCCAGGGCGAATGAGCAGTTCTTC. It specifies CASSLAPRANEQFF. The chain employs TRBV7-9 and TRBJ2-1, with a possible D match to TRBD1 (5 bases). The CDR3 runs 14 residues. Trimming shortened V by 0 bases and J by 7 bases, and 10 bases separated the two germline ends. Germline values: CDR1 SEHNR, CDR2 FQNEAQ (reference sequence).

The rearrangement links TRBV18 to TRBJ2-7; the match to TRBD1 covers 9 bases. This CDR3 region has 15 residues. CDR1 and CDR2 (germline): KGHSH, LQKENI. V trimming: 2 bases; J trimming: 2 bases; junction bases outside the gene matches: 4. The CDR3 here is CASSPSGQGTYEQYF. Here the CDR3 DNA reads TGTGCCAGCTCACCATCGGGACAGGGCACCTACGAGCAGTACTTC.

A few counts support this clone. The chain employs TRBV28 and TRBJ1-2; D is ambiguous. The CDR3 extends over 13 amino acids. Germline V gene data show CDR1 as MDHEN and CDR2 as SYDVKM. Trimming took off 1 base at V and 8 bases at J, with 11 bases between the two ends. Here the CDR3 reads CASSLFRVRGYTF. In DNA form, the CDR3 reads TGTGCCAGCAGTTTATTCCGGGTACGGGGCTACACCTTC.

This rearrangement joins TRBV5-8 to TRBJ1-5, with TRBD1 as a possible D gene (6 bases). The CDR3 loop spans 15 amino acids. The ends were cut back, 0 bases at V and 6 bases at J, with 13 bases in the middle. CDR1 and CDR2 from the germline V gene are SGHTS and YDEGEE. DNA for the CDR3: TGTGCCAGCAGCTTGGGACAGGCCACAGCTCAGCCCCAGCATTTT. Amino acid sequence: CASSLGQATAQPQHF.

The chain employs TRBV12-3 or TRBV12-4 and TRBJ2-1; the D gene is possibly TRBD1 (6 bases). This CDR3 is built from 13 residues. V was cut by 6 bases and J by 9 bases, with 15 bases left in between. The CDR3: CASSLLGTSEQFF. For the CDR3, the DNA is TGTGCCAGCAGCTTGCTGGGGACAAGTGAGCAGTTCTTC.

The chain employs TRBV7-6 and TRBJ2-1, with TRBD2 matching 12 bases. The germline gives CDR1 SGHVS, CDR2 FNYEAQ. This CDR3 region has 15 residues. V lost 5 bases and J lost 9; bases outside the gene matches: 8. In DNA, the CDR3 is TGTGCCAGCAGCATATCTAGCGGGAGGGTCGGTGAGCAGTTCTTC. Protein product: CASSISSGRVGEQFF.

This clone showed up just a few times. The chain carries TRBV19 and TRBJ1-2; 12 bases map to TRBD1. CDR1 is LNHDA, CDR2 SQIVND, per germline (reference sequence). Trimming took 2 bases from V and 7 from J; bases not matched to a gene: 11. The CDR3 runs 17 residues. This CDR3 reads CASSILIGTGGGSGYTF. In nucleotides, the CDR3 is TGTGCCAGTAGTATACTTATAGGGACAGGGGGCGGGAGTGGCTACACCTTC.

V and J are TRBV15 and TRBJ1-3, with 7 nucleotides matching TRBD1. Germline V CDR1 and CDR2: LNHNV, YYDKDF (reference sequence). The junction had 7 bases not matched to a gene; V was cut back by 1 base and J by 4 bases. The CDR3 is made up of 16 amino acids. DNA for the CDR3: TGTGCCACCAGCAGAGGGGACAGATTGTTGGGAAACACCATATATTTT. It yields the protein CATSRGDRLLGNTIYF.

The chain has TRBV30 and TRBJ1-2; D not resolved. The CDR3 extends over 14 amino acids. CDR1 and CDR2 (germline): GTSNPN, SVGIG (reference sequence). V shed 0 bases and J shed 1 base, with 9 bases lying between them. The CDR3 coding sequence is TGTGCCTGGAGTGTACGCAGGCTTAACTATGGCTACACCTTC. Amino acids: CAWSVRRLNYGYTF.

This chain links TRBV4-1 with TRBJ2-1, with 7 bases matching TRBD1. The CDR3 runs 16 residues. Looked up from germline, CDR1 is MGHRA and CDR2 is YSYEKL. Trimming took 0 bases from V and 4 from J; bases not matched to a gene: 6. CDR3 loop: CASSQDPGQPYNEQFF. CDR3 nucleotides: TGCGCCAGCAGCCAAGATCCGGGACAGCCATACAATGAGCAGTTCTTC.

The chain is built from TRBV14 and TRBJ1-4; possible D gene TRBD1, 5 bases. The V gene lost 4 bases and the J gene lost 7 bases, with 10 bases spanning the gap. The V gene's germline CDR1 is SGHDN and CDR2 FVKESK. CDR3 length: 13 amino acids. CDR3 sequence reads: CASSRLDSEKLFF. For the CDR3, the DNA is TGTGCCAGCAGCCGACTAGACAGTGAAAAACTGTTTTTT. The variable domain in full, with the rest retrieved from reference TRBV14 and TRBJ1-4, is EAGVTQFPSHSVIEKGQTVTLRCDPISGHDNLYWYRRVMGKEIKFLLHFVKESKQDESGMPNNRFLAERTGGTYSTLKVQPAELEDSGVYFCASSRLDSEKLFFGSGTQLSVL.

CDR3 loop: CASSLSGGTKYNEQFF. The CDR3 bases are TGTGCCAGCAGCTTAAGCGGCGGGACTAAATACAATGAGCAGTTCTTC. The V and J genes are TRBV7-3 and TRBJ2-1; 7 bases agree with TRBD2. The trim removed 1 base at V and 4 bases at J, leaving 7 bases unmatched. CDR3 size: 16 residues. Germline lookup yields CDR1 SGHTA and CDR2 FQGTGA.